Below, 5 T cell receptor beta chains from the same sample are listed, as sequenced in a study of blood T cell repertoires in COVID-19. TCRdb's copy holds only in-frame clones and misses some; the assay was immunoSEQ multiplex PCR. The sample carries 200,000 to 300,000 clones, about 85% recorded once. Input material: peripheral blood. All receptors derive from a man between 60 and 75 years old with acute or convalescent COVID-19.

The gene calls are TRBV9 and TRBJ2-1; 11 bases agree with TRBD2. With V trimmed by 4 bases and J by 5 bases, 8 bases remained unmatched. The germline gives CDR1 SGDLS, CDR2 YYNGEE. The CDR3 extends over 16 amino acids. In nucleotides, the CDR3 is TGTGCCAGCAGCCAATTTAGCGGGAGGGTAAACAATGAGCAGTTCTTC. Its translation: CASSQFSGRVNNEQFF. Based on the CDR3 plus reference TRBV9 and TRBJ2-1, the full variable domain is DSGVTQTPKHLITATGQRVTLRCSPRSGDLSVYWYQQSLDQGLQFLIQYYNGEERAKGNILERFSAQQFPDLHSELNLSSLELGDSALYFCASSQFSGRVNNEQFFGPGTRLTVL.

The gene calls are TRBV7-8 and TRBJ2-1; possibly TRBD2 for D (5 bases). V was clipped by 4 bases and J by 2 bases, with 15 bases between them. CDR3 size: 16 residues. Germline-derived CDR1 and CDR2 are SGHVS and FQNEAQ. The CDR3 sequence is CASSSLALLTYNEQFF. CDR3 DNA sequence: TGTGCCAGCAGCTCCTTAGCGCTGTTGACCTACAATGAGCAGTTCTTC.

This clone was found a few times. This chain uses TRBV2 with TRBJ1-1; D might be TRBD1 (5 bases). V lost 4 bases to trimming and J lost 5 bases, with 11 bases between them. The germline gives CDR1 SNHLY, CDR2 FYNNEI. CDR3 length: 13 residues. This chain's CDR3 is CASSVSGGTEAFF. CDR3 sequence (DNA): TGTGCCAGCAGTGTGTCGGGGGGGACTGAAGCTTTCTTT.

DNA for the CDR3: TGTGCCAGCAGCCGCCCCCGGACAGGGCCAAACAATGAGCAGTTCTTC. It is translated as CASSRPRTGPNNEQFF. The V call is TRBV14, the J call TRBJ2-1, with 8 positions matching TRBD1. CDR3 length: 16 residues. Germline V gene sequence: CDR1 SGHDN, CDR2 FVKESK. Losses at the gene ends were 4 bases for V and 5 bases for J; bases not matched to a gene: 10.

The chain joins TRBV6-2 or TRBV6-3 to TRBJ1-2; TRBD1 might be the D (6 bases). The CDR3 spans 15 residues. Germline V CDR1 and CDR2: MNHEY, SVGEGT. Trimming pared 6 bases from V and 2 bases from J, leaving 16 bases between. CDR3 region: CASSATGPANYGYTF. CDR3 DNA sequence: TGTGCCAGCAGCGCAACAGGGCCCGCGAACTATGGCTACACCTTC.